This entry lists 19 T cell receptor beta chains sequenced from one sample in a study of cytomegalovirus exposure and HLA in healthy donors. PCR amplification relied on 60 Vbeta primers (plus 13 Jbeta primers). Clones were sequenced by immunoSEQ multiplex PCR, and TCRdb holds only the in-frame ones, with some missing. The sample consists of 170,000 or so clones, over 70% of them appearing once. The sample consisted of PBMCs. The receptors stem from a man aged 35-49 years in good health and CMV-seronegative.

CDR3 region: CASSQGNQGIHGYTF. The CDR3 DNA reads as TGTGCCAGCAGCCAAGGAAATCAGGGGATCCATGGCTACACCTTC. The V and J genes are TRBV14 and TRBJ1-2, with D perhaps matching TRBD1 (6 bases). Germline CDR1 and CDR2: SGHDN and FVKESK. The CDR3 has 15 residues. V was cut by 1 base and J by 6 bases, with 15 bases left in between.

V gene TRBV5-6 combines with J gene TRBJ2-7; 11 nucleotides match TRBD2. Germline-derived CDR1 and CDR2 are SGHDT and YYEEEE. After removal of 3 bases from V and 3 bases from J, the junction contained 8 bases not matched to a gene. This CDR3 has 16 amino acids. CDR3 nucleotide sequence: TGTGCCAGCAGCTCCCCGGGACTAGCGGACTTCTACGAGCAGTACTTC. Its translation: CASSSPGLADFYEQYF.

This clone has a single count. This CDR3 is CASSSGGAQETQYF. CDR3 DNA: TGTGCCAGCAGCTCAGGGGGAGCTCAAGAGACCCAGTACTTC. The gene calls are TRBV11-3 and TRBJ2-5; 7 bases line up with TRBD1. Germline V gives CDR1 SGHNT, CDR2 YENEEA. The CDR3 contains 14 residues. V gave up 4 bases and J gave up 2 bases; unmatched junction bases: 4. The full variable domain, rest sourced from reference TRBV11-3 and TRBJ2-5, is EAGVVQSPRYKIIEKKQPVAFWCNPISGHNTLYWYLQNLGQGPELLIRYENEEAVDDSQLPKDRFSAERLKGVDSTLKIQPAELGDSAVYLCASSSGGAQETQYFGPGTRLLVL.

The V gene is TRBV19, the J gene TRBJ2-7; perhaps TRBD2 as D (7 bases). From germline, CDR1 is LNHDA and CDR2 SQIVND (reference sequence). Trimming removed 8 bases from V and 7 bases from J, with 24 bases in between. CDR3 length: 15 residues. The DNA for the CDR3 is TGTGCCAGTGCTTTCTCGGCGGGGGCTTTTGGGGAGCAGTACTTC. Protein: CASAFSAGAFGEQYF.

This clone was counted a few times. The J gene is TRBJ2-6, the V gene TRBV19, with 7 bases identical to TRBD2. The V and J ends lost 5 bases and 2 bases, in that order; junction bases with no gene match: 12. Germline assignment: CDR1 LNHDA and CDR2 SQIVND (reference sequence). The CDR3 runs 18 residues. CDR3 residues: CASSPFRAGTTGANVLTF. CDR3 coding DNA: TGTGCCAGTAGTCCCTTTCGGGCCGGGACTACTGGGGCCAACGTCCTGACTTTC.

The chain joins TRBV6-6 to TRBJ2-2; 9 nucleotides agree with TRBD1. With 5 bases clipped from V and 2 bases from J, the junction kept 6 bases outside the gene matches. CDR3 length equals 16 residues. The germline CDR1 and CDR2 sequences are MNHNY and SVGAGI (reference sequence). CDR3 DNA sequence: TGTGCCAGCAGTCCCTCGGGACAGGGAAACACCGGGGAGCTGTTTTTT. Its translation is CASSPSGQGNTGELFF.

The chain employs TRBV2 and TRBJ2-7; 10 bases agree with TRBD1. The trim removed 6 bases at V and 2 bases at J, leaving 4 bases unmatched. Germline CDR1 and CDR2: SNHLY and FYNNEI. The CDR3 runs to 14 residues. CDR3 DNA sequence: TGTGCCAGCAGGAAAGGACAGGGGGCCTACGAGCAGTACTTC. It translates to CASRKGQGAYEQYF.

The chain employs TRBV9 and TRBJ2-5, with D tentatively TRBD2 (6 bases). CDR1 is SGDLS, CDR2 YYNGEE, per germline. The CDR3 sequence is 15 residues long. V lost 3 bases, J lost 5 bases, and 17 bases lay in between. The chain's CDR3 is CASSAPEGVFETQYF. CDR3 nucleotides: TGTGCCAGCAGCGCTCCGGAGGGAGTATTTGAGACCCAGTACTTC.

The chain employs TRBV21-1 and TRBJ2-1; the table's D call, TRBD1, has no DNA check behind it. TRBV21-1 is a pseudogene locus. The CDR3 sequence is 16 residues long. The DNA of the CDR3 is TGTGCCAGCAGGATACAGGGGGCCACCTCCTACAATGAGCAGTTCTTC. Translation: CASRIQGATSYNEQFF.

The gene calls are TRBV7-8 and TRBJ2-3; weak D call: TRBD1 (5 bases). The CDR3 extends over 16 amino acids. The V gene's germline CDR1 is SGHVS and CDR2 FQNEAQ. Trimming pared 3 bases from V and 0 bases from J, leaving 13 bases between. The CDR3 here is CASSLSLGLSTDTQYF. The CDR3 region has the DNA TGTGCCAGCAGCTTGAGTCTGGGGCTTAGCACAGATACGCAGTATTTT.

The genes are TRBV6-5 and TRBJ2-2, with TRBD1 matching 10 bases. The germline V gene encodes CDR1 MNHEY and CDR2 SVGAGI. The CDR3 runs to 16 residues. Unmatched junction bases numbered 3, after V lost 1 base and J lost 4 bases. CDR3 region: CASSYWGTGATGELFF. The CDR3 DNA sequence: TGTGCCAGCAGTTACTGGGGGACAGGGGCCACCGGGGAGCTGTTTTTT.

CDR3 coding DNA: TGTGCCAGCAGCTTAGACAGGGTTTTCAATCAGCCCCAGCATTTT. Amino acids: CASSLDRVFNQPQHF. V gene TRBV7-8 combines with J gene TRBJ1-5; TRBD1 might be the D (6 bases). Trimming left V 1 base short and J 3 bases short, with 10 bases between. CDR3 length: 15 amino acids. The germline CDR1 and CDR2 sequences are SGHVS and FQNEAQ.

The chain uses TRBV7-2 and TRBJ2-7; maybe TRBD1 (5 bases). With 4 bases removed from V and 3 bases from J, the gap between germline ends came to 10 bases. Germline V gene data show CDR1 as SGHTA and CDR2 as FQGNSA. This CDR3 has 13 residues. CDR3 amino acids: CASSSWGGYEQYF. DNA of the CDR3: TGTGCCAGCAGCTCATGGGGCGGCTACGAGCAGTACTTC.

The rearrangement links TRBV4-1 to TRBJ1-1; tentatively, D is TRBD1 (5 bases). CDR1 is MGHRA and CDR2 is YSYEKL in the germline V gene. Trimming shortened V by 1 base and J by 5 bases, and 14 bases separated the two germline ends. This CDR3 is 15 amino acids long. The CDR3 loop is CASSQGGQGYTEAFF. CDR3 DNA: TGCGCCAGCAGCCAAGGTGGCCAGGGTTATACTGAAGCTTTCTTT.

This clone showed up just a few times. The V gene is TRBV27, the J gene TRBJ1-2, with 8 bases that match TRBD1. The CDR3 is 14 amino acids. The germline CDR1 and CDR2 sequences are MNHEY and SMNVEV (reference sequence). The ends lost 7 bases at V and 5 bases at J; junction bases unmatched: 9. In DNA, the CDR3 is TGTGCCAGCACCCCCGCAGGGGGCCTGTATGGCTACACCTTC. This codes for CASTPAGGLYGYTF.

The chain recombines TRBV19 with TRBJ2-7, with 7 nucleotides matching TRBD1. The CDR3 totals 17 residues. The germline V gene has CDR1 LNHDA and CDR2 SQIVND (reference sequence). The trim removed 1 base at V and 2 bases at J, leaving 11 bases unmatched. The CDR3: CASSIGSRRGSAYEQYF. CDR3 nucleotides: TGTGCCAGTAGTATAGGATCCCGCAGGGGGAGCGCCTACGAGCAGTACTTC.

The rearrangement links TRBV5-1 to TRBJ2-5; TRBD1 matches 7 bases. J gave up 7 bases and V 2 bases, and 17 bases lay outside the gene matches. CDR1 and CDR2 (germline): SGHRS, YFSETQ. CDR3 length: 17 amino acids. The CDR3 DNA reads TGCGCCAGCAGCTTTTCGACCGGACAGGCTGTCTATAGGACCCAGTACTTC. Amino acid sequence: CASSFSTGQAVYRTQYF.

The rearrangement joins TRBV5-1 to TRBJ2-6; 9 bases are shared with TRBD2. The CDR3 consists of 18 residues. Trimming cost V 3 bases and J 0 bases; bases outside gene matches: 7. The germline CDR1 and CDR2 sequences are SGHRS and YFSETQ. CDR3 region: CASSSRLAANSGANVLTF. In nucleotides, the CDR3 is TGCGCCAGCAGCTCCCGACTAGCGGCGAACTCTGGGGCCAACGTCCTGACTTTC.

The chain couples TRBV7-6 to TRBJ1-4; no reliable D call. V was shortened by 7 bases and J by 2 bases, with 11 bases between the two germline ends. The CDR3 covers 14 residues. From germline, CDR1 is SGHVS and CDR2 FNYEAQ. Here the CDR3 DNA reads TGTGCCAGCAAGGAGGGTACGACTAATGAAAAACTGTTTTTT. Encoded protein: CASKEGTTNEKLFF.